This section outlines one T cell receptor (beta chain) sequence together with its context. Its specific antigen is unknown. No quality values exist for individual bases; no much larger clone is one base distant. Using the deep immunoSEQ assay, TCR CDR3 regions were amplified from genomic DNA by multiplex PCR. Extracted genomic DNA from each cell subset was distributed evenly across all wells of several immunoSEQ 96-well plates, and each plate was treated as a replicate. For sorted subsets, about 200 ng genomic DNA, equal to tens of thousands of T cell genomes, was loaded into each replicate PCR. Purified libraries were quantified with a Qubit 3.0 fluorometer, sized on a Bioanalyzer 2100, and re-quantified with the KAPA Library Quantification kit. Every immunoSEQ 96-well plate was sequenced on a separate single-read 150-cycle Illumina NextSeq 550 flow cell. Regarding the original processing steps: Because the immunoSEQ output held only junctional sequences and lacked quality scores, the filtering could not match the filtering applied to full-length reads. Sequences were annotated with PyIR, a Python wrapper for IgBLAST v1.9, using IMGT germline references to assign V/J genes and CDR3. Reads were removed for weak V/J assignments (E-value above 1e-6), missing CDR3, stop codons, out-of-frame junctions, or ambiguous translated residues. V3J clonotypes were defined as sequences sharing the same inferred V gene, J gene, and CDR3 amino acid sequence. To compute the percentage overlap between repertoires, the number of shared unique clonotypes was divided by the size of the smaller repertoire. Repertoire richness was assessed with RTK rarefaction, the Chao1 estimator, and Recon v2.1 estimates of unobserved clonotypes. OLGA was used to compute generation probabilities for all TCRbeta clonotypes that the gDNA method yielded from a handful of donors. TCRdb retrieved this table from immuneACCESS and kept in-frame rearrangements only. Not all clones are present; in checked studies, unresolved V genes account for under half, and no reason is known for the remainder. The DNA was the basis for D and trimming; V, J and clone size are from that table. The sample table holds roughly 1.4 million clones, of which roughly 98.5% were seen once. The ten largest clones represent approximately 0.4% of the sample.

The donors were healthy, HIV-negative adults who had no recently reported acute infections or vaccinations. Only Caucasian adults living in Nashville, Tennessee, USA were represented among the donors. Magnetic negative selection was used to enrich CD4+ T cells, after which naive cells were positively selected on CD45RA and the negative fraction became the memory subset. After blood collection by leukapheresis, PBMCs were isolated using Ficoll-Histopaque density gradient centrifugation and then cryopreserved in the vapor phase of liquid nitrogen. Analytical flow cytometry was used to check the purity and quantity of each magnetically sorted T cell population. Genomic DNA was isolated from every sorted fraction and measured by UV absorbance on a Nanodrop 2000c. This specimen belongs to a study of shared clonotypes between healthy human individuals (dated by TCRdb to about 2020). Notes on the research overall: The cohort included three men and two women between 18 and 49 years of age. To estimate repertoire size and how much clonotype sharing occurs between individuals, the study deeply sequenced the blood TCR repertoires of about 5 healthy adults. Per donor, three plates each were used for CD4 naive and CD4 memory, two for CD8 naive, and one for CD8 memory. To increase sequencing depth and limit assay-specific biases, TCR repertoire library preparation and sequencing were carried out by different laboratories using diverse techniques. Each donor's leukapheresis produced roughly between roughly 0.85 and 9 billion PBMCs.

Results the study describes overall, beyond this receptor: Because the study included only a small number of donors, the genetic and exposure-history diversity represented was limited. Estimated clonotype richness was generally larger for naive than for memory subsets. Clonotypes shared by all four sorted-subset donors showed higher generation probabilities than non-shared clonotypes. Sharing across a few donors was observed for approximately 5% of naive CD4, under 4% of naive CD8, about 2.3% of memory CD4, and about 0.38% of memory CD8 clonotypes. Based on pairwise subsampling, the degree of clonotype sharing among donors was expected to be affected by sequencing depth. Only blood was sampled, and tissue TCR repertoires likely differ from those in blood. Rarefaction of sorted-subset datasets indicated incomplete sequencing despite the large sequencing depth.

The germline ends are 14 bases apart after V is trimmed by 0 bases and J by 6 bases. The germline V gene sets CDR1 to SGHAT and CDR2 to FQNNGV. The CDR3 runs 16 residues from the cysteine to the phenylalanine. Only CDR3 DNA is held: 48 bases, read in frame from base 1. The V and J segments used are TRBV11-2 and TRBJ2-2; tentative D gene TRBD2, with 6 bases matching. The sample comprised naive CD4+ T cells sorted from blood. What the cell subset or site label conveys for this sample: CD45RA+ positively selected. This receptor was identified in a man aged 25 to 40 in good health. At the DNA level, the sequence is TGTGCCAGCAGCTTAGATCGGACTCCGGGGGCCGGGGAGCTGTTTTTT. Its coded protein is CASSLDRTPGAGELFF.